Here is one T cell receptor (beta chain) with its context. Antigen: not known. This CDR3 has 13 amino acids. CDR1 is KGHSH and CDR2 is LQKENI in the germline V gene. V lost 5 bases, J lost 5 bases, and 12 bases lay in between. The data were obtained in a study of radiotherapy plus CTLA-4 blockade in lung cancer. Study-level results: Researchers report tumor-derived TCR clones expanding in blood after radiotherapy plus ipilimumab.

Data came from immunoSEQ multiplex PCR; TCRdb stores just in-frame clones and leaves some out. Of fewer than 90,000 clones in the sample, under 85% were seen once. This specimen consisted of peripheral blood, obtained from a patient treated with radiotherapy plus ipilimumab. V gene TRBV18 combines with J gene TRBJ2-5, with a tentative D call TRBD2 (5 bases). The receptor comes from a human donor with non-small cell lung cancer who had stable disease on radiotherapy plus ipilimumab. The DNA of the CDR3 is TGTGCCAGCTCATCCAGGTTAGCGGAGACCCAGTACTTC. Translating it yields CASSSRLAETQYF.